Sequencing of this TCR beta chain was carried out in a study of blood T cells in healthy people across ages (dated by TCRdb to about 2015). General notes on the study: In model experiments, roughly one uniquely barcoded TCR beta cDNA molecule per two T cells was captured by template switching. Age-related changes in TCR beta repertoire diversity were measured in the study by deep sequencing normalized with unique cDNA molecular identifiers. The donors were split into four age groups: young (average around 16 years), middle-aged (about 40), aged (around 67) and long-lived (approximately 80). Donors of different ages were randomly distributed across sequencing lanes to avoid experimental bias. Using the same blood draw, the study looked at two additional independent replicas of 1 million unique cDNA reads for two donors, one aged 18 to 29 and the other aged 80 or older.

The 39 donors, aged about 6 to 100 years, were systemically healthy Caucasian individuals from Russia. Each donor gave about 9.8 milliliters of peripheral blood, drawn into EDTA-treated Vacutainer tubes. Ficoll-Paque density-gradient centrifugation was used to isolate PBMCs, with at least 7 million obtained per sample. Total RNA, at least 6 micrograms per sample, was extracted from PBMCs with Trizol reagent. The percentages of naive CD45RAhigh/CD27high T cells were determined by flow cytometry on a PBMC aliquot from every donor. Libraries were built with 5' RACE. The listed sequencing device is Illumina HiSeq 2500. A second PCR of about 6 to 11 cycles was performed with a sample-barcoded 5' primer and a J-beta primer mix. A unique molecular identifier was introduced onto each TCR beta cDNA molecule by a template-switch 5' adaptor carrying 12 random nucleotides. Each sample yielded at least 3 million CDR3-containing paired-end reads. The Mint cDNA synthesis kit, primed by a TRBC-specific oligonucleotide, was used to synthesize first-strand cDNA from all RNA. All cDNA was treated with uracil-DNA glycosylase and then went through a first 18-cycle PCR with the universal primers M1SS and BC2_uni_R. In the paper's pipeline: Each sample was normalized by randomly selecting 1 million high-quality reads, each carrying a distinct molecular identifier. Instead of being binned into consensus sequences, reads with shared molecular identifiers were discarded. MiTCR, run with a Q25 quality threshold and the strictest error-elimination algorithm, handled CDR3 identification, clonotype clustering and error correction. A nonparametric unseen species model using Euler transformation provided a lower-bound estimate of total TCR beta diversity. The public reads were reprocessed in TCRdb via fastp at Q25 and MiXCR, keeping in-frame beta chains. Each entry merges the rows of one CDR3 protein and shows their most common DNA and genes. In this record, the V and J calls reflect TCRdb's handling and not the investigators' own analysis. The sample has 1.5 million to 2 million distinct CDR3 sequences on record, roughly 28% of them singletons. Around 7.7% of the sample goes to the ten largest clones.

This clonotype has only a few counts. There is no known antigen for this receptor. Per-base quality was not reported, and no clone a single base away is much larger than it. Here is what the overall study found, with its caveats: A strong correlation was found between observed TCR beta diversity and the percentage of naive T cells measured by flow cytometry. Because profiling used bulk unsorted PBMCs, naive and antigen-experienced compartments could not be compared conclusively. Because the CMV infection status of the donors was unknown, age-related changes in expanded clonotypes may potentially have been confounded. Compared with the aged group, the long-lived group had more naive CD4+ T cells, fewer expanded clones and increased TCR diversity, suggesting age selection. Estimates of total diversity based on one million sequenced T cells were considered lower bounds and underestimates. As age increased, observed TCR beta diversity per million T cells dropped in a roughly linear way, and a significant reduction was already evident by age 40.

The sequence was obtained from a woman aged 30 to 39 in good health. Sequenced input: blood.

The CDR3 has the sequence CASSPGGAGQPQHF. The DNA sequence reads TGCGCCAGCAGCCCGGGTGGGGCAGGTCAGCCCCAGCATTTT. The chain couples TRBV5-1 to TRBJ1-5; a weak D assignment points to TRBD1 (5 bases agree). From the germline V gene, CDR1 is SGHRS and CDR2 is YFSETQ. The CDR3 holds 14 amino acids from the cysteine to the phenylalanine. Kept here is only the CDR3 DNA, which spans 42 bases and is read in frame from base 1. V drops 4 bases and J drops 6 bases, leaving 14 bases in between.